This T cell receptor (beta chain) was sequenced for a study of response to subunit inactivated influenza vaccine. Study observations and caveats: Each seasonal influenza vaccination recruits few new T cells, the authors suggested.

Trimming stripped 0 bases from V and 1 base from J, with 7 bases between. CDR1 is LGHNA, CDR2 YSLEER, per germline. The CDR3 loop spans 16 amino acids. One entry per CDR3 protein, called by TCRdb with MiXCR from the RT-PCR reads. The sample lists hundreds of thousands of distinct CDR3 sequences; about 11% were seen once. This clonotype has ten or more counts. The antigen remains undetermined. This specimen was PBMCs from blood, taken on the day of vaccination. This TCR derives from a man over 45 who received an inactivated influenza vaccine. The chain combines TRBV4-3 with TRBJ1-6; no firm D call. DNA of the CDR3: TGCGCCAGCAGCCAAGATTGGGATTCCTATAATTCACCCCTCCACTTT. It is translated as CASSQDWDSYNSPLHF.